This T cell receptor beta chain was captured in a study of a mutant IDH1 vaccine in newly diagnosed glioma. On the study more broadly: Earlier care involved radiotherapy, temozolomide, or both, and the majority received both.

About this clone: The antigen is not known.

The time point here: baseline, week 1 (first vaccination visit). As for treatment: pre-vaccination baseline after standard-of-care therapy. Donors had new IDH1-mutant astrocytomas of WHO grade 3 or 4 (ATRX-lost). Germline V gene lookup returns CDR1 MGHDK and CDR2 SYGVNS. This CDR3 has 15 amino acids. The V and J ends lost 7 bases and 3 bases respectively, with 18 bases between them. Only in-frame clones appear in the TCRdb table, and some are missing; sequencing was by immunoSEQ multiplex PCR. The sample shows about 51,000 clones, about 74% of them seen only once. Study results and limitations: Apparently unrelated to pseudoprogression were changes in the top peripheral T cell clonotypes.

The chain is built from TRBV25-1 and TRBJ1-2; D might be TRBD1 (6 bases). This specimen consisted of PBMCs, obtained from a glioma patient treated with radiotherapy, temozolomide or both. The origin of this receptor is a woman between 35 and 50 years old with glioma. The CDR3 loop reads CASNPTGLSDYGYTF. DNA for the CDR3: TGTGCCAGCAATCCTACAGGGCTATCGGACTATGGCTACACCTTC.